The 2 T cell receptor beta chains below were found in one sample sequenced in a study of early T cells in non-severe SARS-CoV-2 infection. TCRdb independently ran MiXCR on the 5' RACE reads; one entry per CDR3 protein. This table has about 55,000 distinct CDR3 sequences, about 6.1% appearing once. Sequences were derived from whole blood, sampled at baseline. The receptor set was obtained from an adult who was a healthcare worker with PCR-confirmed SARS-CoV-2 infection or an uninfected control (not recorded which).

This clonotype was picked up a small number of times. The rearrangement links TRBV12-3 or TRBV12-4 to TRBJ2-1, with 7 positions matching TRBD1. The CDR3 spans 13 residues. Losses at the gene ends were 1 base for V and 7 bases for J; bases not matched to a gene: 1. This CDR3 reads CASSLETGNEQFF. For the CDR3, the DNA is TGTGCCAGCAGTTTAGAGACAGGGAATGAGCAGTTCTTC.

V is TRBV12-3 or TRBV12-4 and J is TRBJ1-4, with D possibly TRBD1 on 5 matching bases. With 6 bases removed from V and 8 bases from J, the gap between germline ends came to 19 bases. This CDR3 has 15 amino acids. As DNA, the CDR3 is TGTGCCAGCAGCTTCTTCCAGGGAGCGGGAGAAAAACTGTTTTTT. This translates into CASSFFQGAGEKLFF.